This T cell receptor (beta chain) came from a study of blood T cell repertoires in COVID-19. As for the study in general: The origin of the acute and convalescent COVID-19 samples was the United States, Italy and Spain. T cells, B-cell-depleted T cells, or PBMCs supplied cDNA or gDNA.

This CDR3 has 20 amino acids. With 0 bases clipped from V and 0 bases from J, the junction kept 13 bases outside the gene matches. Germline CDR1 reads LGHDT; CDR2 reads YNNKEL (reference sequence). As originally analysed: Researchers report that nucleated cell counts were estimated from reference gene primer amplification. The protocol was immunoSEQ multiplex PCR, while the TCRdb copy is restricted to in-frame clones and leaves out a portion. From that table come the V and J calls and clone size; the DNA was used to work out D and trimming. Among 210,000 or so clones listed, 83% were seen once. Sequences were obtained from peripheral blood. This TCR was sampled from a man aged 50-60 years with active or convalescent COVID-19. V is TRBV3-1 (or the pseudogene TRBV3-2) and J is TRBJ1-3; 8 positions match TRBD1. In nucleotides, the CDR3 is TGTGCCAGCAGCCAAGACACAGGGGGACACCAGCTTTCCTCTGGAAACACCATATATTTT. Its protein product is CASSQDTGGHQLSSGNTIYF.